This is a list of T cell receptor beta chains from one sample in a study of T cells in Graves' hyperthyroidism and ophthalmopathy. A single record per CDR3 protein comes from TCRdb applying MiXCR to the multiplex PCR reads. Among 800,000 or so distinct CDR3 sequences, over 35% were seen once, and the ten largest hold 8% to 9%. The specimen sequenced was blood. The receptors shown here come from a man in his late teens or twenties with Graves' hyperthyroidism. Each CDR3 is given with its conserved first and last residue. D genes are given only for firm matches. Rows may omit the clone size; those that give it use once, few, many or a size class.

size	V	D	J	length	CDR3	DNA
.	TRBV10-3	TRBD1	TRBJ1-2	14	CAIRERTGTYGYTF	TGTGCCATCAGAGAACGGACAGGAACCTATGGCTACACCTTC
many	TRBV2	.	TRBJ2-5	15	CASSLLEGGSETQYF	TGTGCCAGCAGTCTCCTCGAGGGGGGATCGGAGACCCAGTACTTC
.	TRBV10-3	.	TRBJ2-7	14	CAISLAGRNYEQYF	TGTGCCATCAGCTTGGCAGGGCGAAACTACGAGCAGTACTTC
.	TRBV25-1	.	TRBJ2-7	15	CASSQEEWGPYEQYF	TGTGCCAGCAGCCAAGAAGAATGGGGTCCCTACGAGCAGTACTTC
many	TRBV29-1	.	TRBJ1-5	13	CSVEGGVGQPQHF	TGCAGCGTTGAGGGGGGGGTCGGTCAGCCCCAGCATTTT
many	TRBV15	.	TRBJ1-5	16	CATSRGKGYSNQPQHF	TGTGCCACCAGCAGAGGGAAGGGATATAGCAATCAGCCCCAGCATTTT
few	TRBV4-2	.	TRBJ2-7	14	CASSQAGEVNEQYF	TGTGCCAGCAGCCAAGCGGGAGAAGTCAACGAGCAGTACTTC
many	TRBV7-9	.	TRBJ1-2	15	CASSQNGGISYGYTF	TGTGCCAGCAGTCAGAATGGCGGCATCAGCTATGGCTACACCTTC
.	TRBV29-1	.	TRBJ1-1	10	CSVVRHEAFF	TGCAGCGTTGTCAGGCATGAAGCTTTCTTT
many	TRBV29-1	TRBD1	TRBJ1-2	13	CSVQGAFNYGYTF	TGCAGCGTTCAGGGGGCATTTAACTATGGCTACACCTTC
.	TRBV7-8	.	TRBJ1-2	13	CASSQSGAWGYTF	TGTGCCAGCAGCCAAAGTGGGGCTTGGGGCTACACCTTC
few	TRBV3-1	.	TRBJ2-3	13	CASSQGVPDTQYF	TGTGCCAGCAGCCAAGGGGTACCAGATACGCAGTATTTT
many	TRBV4-1	.	TRBJ1-5	13	CASSQELGQPQHF	TGTGCCAGCAGCCAAGAACTAGGCCAGCCCCAGCATTTT
.	TRBV13	.	TRBJ2-7	14	CASSSRTVDYEQYF	TGTGCCAGCAGCTCCAGGACGGTGGATTACGAGCAGTACTTC
.	TRBV2	TRBD1	TRBJ1-2	12	CASSEGTGGYTF	TGTGCCAGCAGTGAGGGGACAGGAGGCTACACCTTC
few	TRBV5-6	TRBD1	TRBJ1-5	15	CASSFYRGRGQPQHF	TGTGCCAGCAGCTTTTACAGGGGGCGAGGTCAGCCCCAGCATTTT
once	TRBV6-5	.	TRBJ2-7	14	CATGGFLGAYEQYF	TGTGCCACCGGGGGCTTCCTCGGCGCCTACGAGCAGTACTTC
few	TRBV2	TRBD2	TRBJ2-7	14	CASMGLAGTYEQYF	TGTGCCAGCATGGGACTAGCGGGGACCTACGAGCAGTACTTC
.	TRBV5-1	TRBD1	TRBJ1-3	16	CASSLGQGGTGNTIYF	TGCGCCAGCAGCTTAGGACAGGGTGGGACTGGAAACACCATATATTTT
many	TRBV12-3/TRBV12-4	.	TRBJ1-1	13	CASRSGGNTEAFF	TGTGCCAGCAGGTCCGGGGGTAACACTGAAGCTTTCTTT
.	TRBV29-1	.	TRBJ1-2	11	CSVESLGGYTF	TGCAGCGTTGAGAGTCTGGGTGGCTACACCTTC
.	TRBV12-3/TRBV12-4	.	TRBJ1-1	14	CASSFGLKNTEAFF	TGTGCCAGCAGTTTTGGGCTGAAGAACACTGAAGCTTTCTTT
.	TRBV5-1	.	TRBJ2-2	23	CASSQGQGAHEQYFGPGTGELFF	.
many	TRBV10-2	.	TRBJ1-1	15	CASSESGVMNTEAFF	TGCGCCAGCAGTGAGTCTGGGGTCATGAACACTGAAGCTTTCTTT
once	TRBV10-3	TRBD1	TRBJ1-6	13	CASSLGDSGPLHF	TGTGCCAGCAGTTTAGGGGACAGTGGCCCCCTCCACTTT
.	TRBV9	.	TRBJ1-1	15	CASSSDPGGNTEAFF	TGCGCCAGCAGCTCGGACCCAGGTGGGAACACTGAAGCTTTCTTT
many	TRBV20-1	TRBD1	TRBJ2-7	14	CSARRDRENWEQYF	TGCAGTGCTAGGCGGGACAGGGAGAATTGGGAGCAGTACTTC
.	TRBV7-3	.	TRBJ1-2	12	CASSLIPGPGTF	TGTGCCAGCAGCTTAATACCGGGGCCCGGCACCTTC
few	TRBV4-1	.	TRBJ1-2	16	CASSQDRATGLYGYTF	TGCGCCAGCAGCCAAGATCGCGCGACGGGGCTCTATGGCTACACCTTC
.	TRBV14	TRBD2	TRBJ2-2	16	CASSLTSGLNTGELFF	TGTGCCAGCAGCCTTACTAGCGGGTTGAACACCGGGGAGCTGTTTTTT
many	TRBV7-8	.	TRBJ1-3	15	CASSPHGVSGNTIYF	TGTGCCAGCAGCCCACACGGGGTCTCCGGAAACACCATATATTTT
.	TRBV6-6	.	TRBJ2-5	12	CASSYSTGTQYF	TGTGCCAGCAGTTACTCGACGGGTACCCAGTACTTC
.	TRBV6-5	.	TRBJ1-2	14	CASSLSMGRDGYTF	TGTGCCAGCAGTTTAAGCATGGGTAGGGATGGCTACACCTTC
.	TRBV19	.	TRBJ1-1	14	CASMSQEGNTEAFF	TGTGCCAGTATGTCCCAGGAGGGGAACACTGAAGCTTTCTTT
.	TRBV28	.	TRBJ2-5	16	CASSPDSPLSQETQYF	TGTGCCAGCAGTCCGGACAGTCCGCTTTCTCAAGAGACCCAGTACTTC
many	TRBV29-1	.	TRBJ1-4	13	CSVELGIDEKLFF	TGCAGCGTTGAATTGGGGATCGATGAAAAACTGTTTTTT
once	TRBV12-3/TRBV12-4	.	TRBJ1-3	15	CASSFTLDSGNTIYF	TGTGCCAGCAGTTTTACACTCGACTCTGGAAACACCATATATTTT
.	TRBV7-9	.	TRBJ2-2	13	CASSRSVTGELFF	TGTGCCAGCTCCCGCAGTGTCACCGGGGAGCTGTTTTTT
.	TRBV19	TRBD2	TRBJ2-5	16	CASSTGLAGGGETQYF	TGTGCCAGTAGTACAGGACTAGCGGGAGGGGGAGAGACCCAGTACTTC
.	TRBV25-1	.	TRBJ1-1	16	CASSEWARDMNTEAFF	TGTGCCAGCAGTGAATGGGCCAGGGACATGAACACTGAAGCTTTCTTT
few	TRBV9	.	TRBJ2-7	13	CASSVAPTYEQYF	TGTGCCAGCAGCGTAGCCCCGACCTACGAGCAGTACTTC
few	TRBV11-2	.	TRBJ2-2	15	CASSSSGSNTGELFF	TGTGCCAGCAGTTCCAGCGGGTCGAACACCGGGGAGCTGTTTTTT
.	TRBV10-2	.	TRBJ1-2	14	CASGLGSGDYGYTF	TGCGCCAGCGGCCTGGGCAGCGGCGACTATGGCTACACCTTC
.	TRBV4-3	.	TRBJ1-5	13	CASSHSFNQPQHF	TGCGCCAGCAGCCACAGTTTCAATCAGCCCCAGCATTTT
.	TRBV7-9	.	TRBJ1-1	14	CASSLEGTATEAFF	TGTGCCAGCAGCTTGGAGGGAACTGCCACTGAAGCTTTCTTT
many	TRBV19	.	TRBJ1-1	13	CASSVWGNTEAFF	TGTGCCAGTAGTGTTTGGGGGAACACTGAAGCTTTCTTT
few	TRBV28	.	TRBJ2-7	14	CASRTRDIPYEQYF	TGTGCCAGCAGGACCCGGGACATCCCGTACGAGCAGTACTTC
few	TRBV4-1	.	TRBJ1-6	17	CASSQVDIWTGNSPLHF	TGCGCCAGCAGCCAAGTGGATATATGGACGGGGAATTCACCCCTCCACTTT
few	TRBV5-1	.	TRBJ1-1	13	CASTAGAATEAFF	TGCGCCAGCACAGCAGGGGCGGCCACTGAAGCTTTCTTT
many	TRBV10-3	TRBD1	TRBJ1-1	16	CAISELTGGTDTEAFF	TGTGCCATCAGTGAGTTGACAGGGGGCACGGACACTGAAGCTTTCTTT
few	TRBV19	TRBD1	TRBJ1-1	16	CASSIGSTGTNTEAFF	TGTGCCAGTAGTATAGGCTCGACAGGGACGAACACTGAAGCTTTCTTT
.	TRBV15	.	TRBJ2-5	15	CATSRDRARQETQYF	TGTGCCACCAGCAGAGATCGGGCCAGACAAGAGACCCAGTACTTC
few	TRBV10-3	.	TRBJ2-7	16	CAISAPPGVAVYEQYF	TGTGCCATCAGTGCCCCCCCGGGGGTAGCGGTCTACGAGCAGTACTTC
many	TRBV29-1	TRBD2	TRBJ2-2	13	CSADLADTGELFF	TGCAGCGCTGATCTAGCGGACACCGGGGAGCTGTTTTTT
.	TRBV12-3/TRBV12-4	.	TRBJ1-4	14	CASSFTGWTEKLFF	TGTGCCAGCAGTTTCACAGGGTGGACTGAAAAACTGTTTTTT
.	TRBV7-9	TRBD2	TRBJ2-7	13	CASTNSGGAEQYF	TGTGCCAGCACCAATAGCGGGGGCGCCGAGCAGTACTTC
few	TRBV12-3/TRBV12-4	.	TRBJ1-2	14	CASSLDRMNYGYTF	TGTGCCAGCAGTTTAGACAGGATGAACTATGGCTACACCTTC
.	TRBV6-5	.	TRBJ1-2	16	CASSYLVGQTNYGYTF	TGTGCCAGCAGTTACCTAGTCGGACAAACTAACTATGGCTACACCTTC